Each of the 2 T cell receptor beta chains below was sequenced from the same sample in a study of metastatic and nonmetastatic thyroid tumors. The entire patient cohort was treatment-naive prior to thyroid surgery. MiXCR re-clonotyped the PCR reads for TCRdb. The sample yields roughly 39,000 clones, around 47% seen once. Sequencing was performed on tumor tissue. The source of these receptors is a male donor with papillary thyroid cancer or a benign thyroid nodule (not recorded which). Some clones in this sample may be carry-over from other donors' samples.

This chain uses TRBV13 with TRBJ2-3; 7 positions match TRBD2. V lost 4 bases, J lost 0 bases, and 10 bases stayed unmatched. The CDR3 contains 17 residues. In germline, CDR1 is PRHDT, CDR2 FYEKMQ (reference sequence). The CDR3 region is CASSWTSRFASTDTQYF. CDR3 bases: TGTGCCAGCAGCTGGACTAGTCGGTTTGCTAGCACAGATACGCAGTATTTT.

This clone turned up a few times. Other DNA sequences of this sample code for an identical CDR3. The chain employs TRBV27 and TRBJ2-7, with D possibly TRBD2 on 5 matching bases. Germline CDR1 and CDR2: MNHEY and SMNVEV (reference sequence). V dropped 7 bases and J dropped 2 bases, with 12 bases sitting between them. The CDR3 spans 13 residues. CDR3 in DNA: TGTGCCAGCATTAACGCCGGGACCTACGAGCAGTACTTC. Encoded protein: CASINAGTYEQYF.